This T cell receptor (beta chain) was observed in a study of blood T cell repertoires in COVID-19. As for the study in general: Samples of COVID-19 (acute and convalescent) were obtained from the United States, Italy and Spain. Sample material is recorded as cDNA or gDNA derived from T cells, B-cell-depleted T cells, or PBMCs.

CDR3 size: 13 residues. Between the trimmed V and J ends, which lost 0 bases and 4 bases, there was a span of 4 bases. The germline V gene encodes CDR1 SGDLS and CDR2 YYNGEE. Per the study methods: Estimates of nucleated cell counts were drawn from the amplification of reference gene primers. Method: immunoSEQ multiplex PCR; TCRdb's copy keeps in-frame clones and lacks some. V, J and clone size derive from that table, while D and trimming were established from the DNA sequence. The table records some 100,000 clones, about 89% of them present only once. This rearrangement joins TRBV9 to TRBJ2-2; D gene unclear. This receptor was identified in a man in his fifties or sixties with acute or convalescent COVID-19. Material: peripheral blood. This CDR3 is CASSVAGTGELFF. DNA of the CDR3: TGTGCCAGCAGCGTAGCCGGCACCGGGGAGCTGTTTTTT.